This T cell receptor beta chain was identified during a study of metastatic and nonmetastatic thyroid tumors. This clone was recorded many times. TCRdb re-called the PCR reads with MiXCR. The data contain 30,000 or so clones, more than 20% of them seen just once; the ten biggest clones take up approximately 8.5%. All patients reached thyroid surgery having received no treatment beforehand. The V gene end was trimmed by 3 bases and the J gene end by 2 bases; junction bases not matched to a gene: 6. The CDR3 extends over 17 amino acids. The germline gives CDR1 SGHTS, CDR2 YDEGEE. The rearrangement joins TRBV5-8 to TRBJ2-1; 12 bases are a match to TRBD2. The receptor comes from a female donor with papillary thyroid cancer or a benign thyroid nodule (not recorded which). Some clones in this sample may be carry-over from other donors' samples. The specimen was blood. The CDR3 DNA is TGTGCCAGCAGCTCCGCTCGGACTAGCGGGGCCTACAATGAGCAGTTCTTC. It translates to CASSSARTSGAYNEQFF. The full variable domain, with the rest looked up from reference TRBV5-8 and TRBJ2-1, is EAGVTQSPTHLIKTRGQQATLRCSPISGHTSVYWYQQALGLGLQFLLWYDEGEERNRGNFPPRFSGRQFPNYSSELNVNALELEDSALYLCASSSARTSGAYNEQFFGPGTRLTVL.